The 2 T cell receptor beta chains below come from one sample, sequenced in a study of OX40 agonist ivuxolimab in advanced cancers. Assay used: immunoSEQ multiplex PCR; TCRdb lists only in-frame clones, some missing. The profile shows about 80,000 clones, about 86% of them singletons. Source: CD4+ or CD8+ T cells sorted from blood, taken in a trial of the OX40 agonist ivuxolimab. The receptors stem from an adult with an advanced solid tumor such as melanoma, head and neck, liver or kidney cancer.

This chain joins TRBV7-2 and TRBJ1-2; possibly TRBD1 for D (5 bases). The germline V and J ends were trimmed by 5 bases and 4 bases, with 14 bases remaining between them. The germline V gene encodes CDR1 SGHTA and CDR2 FQGNSA. The CDR3 contains 14 residues. CDR3 sequence: CASSPGGSPYGYTF. CDR3 DNA sequence: TGTGCCAGCAGCCCCGGGGGGTCCCCCTATGGCTACACCTTC.

Here the CDR3 reads CASTEVSAGVYEQYF. CDR3 nucleotide sequence: TGTGCCAGCACCGAAGTCTCAGCGGGAGTCTACGAGCAGTACTTC. The chain is built from TRBV6-5 and TRBJ2-7; 8 bases are shared with TRBD2. CDR1 is MNHEY, CDR2 SVGAGI, per germline. With 7 bases clipped from V and 3 bases from J, the junction kept 11 bases outside the gene matches. The CDR3 is made up of 15 amino acids.